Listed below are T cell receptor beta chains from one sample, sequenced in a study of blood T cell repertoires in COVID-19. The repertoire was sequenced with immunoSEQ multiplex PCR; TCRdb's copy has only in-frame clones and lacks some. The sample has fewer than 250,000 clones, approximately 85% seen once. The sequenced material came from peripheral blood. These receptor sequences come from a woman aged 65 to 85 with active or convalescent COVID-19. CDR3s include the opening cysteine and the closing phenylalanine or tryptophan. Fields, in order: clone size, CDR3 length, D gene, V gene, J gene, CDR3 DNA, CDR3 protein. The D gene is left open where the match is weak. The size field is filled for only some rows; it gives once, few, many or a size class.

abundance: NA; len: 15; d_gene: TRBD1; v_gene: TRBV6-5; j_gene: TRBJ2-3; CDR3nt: TGTGCCAGCAGTGACTCGGGACAGAGCACAGATACGCAGTATTTT; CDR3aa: CASSDSGQSTDTQYF
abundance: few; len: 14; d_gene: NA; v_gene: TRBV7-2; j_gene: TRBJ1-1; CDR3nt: TGTGCCAGCAGCTTCGTCCTAGGGGGATATAGAGCTTTCTTT; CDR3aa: CASSFVLGGYRAFF
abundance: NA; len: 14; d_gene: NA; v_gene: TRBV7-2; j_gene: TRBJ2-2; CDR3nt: TGTGCCAGCAGCCCCCCTCGTAGCGTCGGGGAGCTGTTTTTT; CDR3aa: CASSPPRSVGELFF
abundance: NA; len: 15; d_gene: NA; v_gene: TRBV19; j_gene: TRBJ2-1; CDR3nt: TGTGCCAGTAGTATAGATCGGGTCAGAGCGGGTGAGCAGTTCTTC; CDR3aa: CASSIDRVRAGEQFF
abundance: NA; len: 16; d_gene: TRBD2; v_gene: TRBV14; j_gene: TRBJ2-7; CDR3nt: TGTGCCAGCAGCCAAGCGGGTAGCGGGAGATTCTACGAGCAGTACTTC; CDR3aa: CASSQAGSGRFYEQYF
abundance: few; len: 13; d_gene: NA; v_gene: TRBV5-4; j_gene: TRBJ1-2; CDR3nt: TGTGCCAGCAGCTTGAGACAGGACTATGGCTACACCTTC; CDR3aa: CASSLRQDYGYTF
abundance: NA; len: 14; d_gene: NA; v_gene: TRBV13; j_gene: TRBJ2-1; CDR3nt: TGTGCCAGCAGCTTAGGAGGGGTATACAATGAGCAGTTCTTC; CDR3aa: CASSLGGVYNEQFF
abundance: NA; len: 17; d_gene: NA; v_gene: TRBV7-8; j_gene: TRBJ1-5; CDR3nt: TGTGCCAGCAGCTTTGGAGGGTCCGGGTATGGCAATCAGCCCCAGCATTTT; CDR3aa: CASSFGGSGYGNQPQHF
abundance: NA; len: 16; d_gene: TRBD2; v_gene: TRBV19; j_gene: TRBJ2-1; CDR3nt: TGTGCCAGTAGTCCAGCCCTAGCGGGAGCCTACAATGAGCAGTTCTTC; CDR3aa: CASSPALAGAYNEQFF
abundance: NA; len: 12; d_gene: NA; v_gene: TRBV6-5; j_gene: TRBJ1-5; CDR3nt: TGTGCCAGCAGGGACAGCCTTCAGCCCCAGCATTTT; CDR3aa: CASRDSLQPQHF
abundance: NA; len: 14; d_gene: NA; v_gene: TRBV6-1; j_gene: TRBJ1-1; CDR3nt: TGTGCCAGCAGTGAACGGGTTTCGAACACTGAAGCTTTCTTT; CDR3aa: CASSERVSNTEAFF
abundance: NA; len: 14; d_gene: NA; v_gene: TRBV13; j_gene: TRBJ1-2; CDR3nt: TGTGCCAGCAGCCCTGGGGCCTATTCAGGCGGCTACACCTTC; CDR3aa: CASSPGAYSGGYTF
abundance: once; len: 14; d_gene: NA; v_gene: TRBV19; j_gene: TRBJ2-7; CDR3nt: TGTGCCAGTAGCCAGGACAGTACTACCTACGAGCAGTACTTC; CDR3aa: CASSQDSTTYEQYF
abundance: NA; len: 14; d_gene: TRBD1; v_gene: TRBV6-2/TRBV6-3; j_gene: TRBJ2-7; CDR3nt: TGTGCCAGCAGTTACAACAGGGGAGTCGACGAGCAGTACTTC; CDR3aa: CASSYNRGVDEQYF
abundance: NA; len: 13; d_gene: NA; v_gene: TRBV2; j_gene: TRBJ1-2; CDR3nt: TGTGCCAGCATTGGGGAGGGGGTTTATGGCTACACCTTC; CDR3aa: CASIGEGVYGYTF
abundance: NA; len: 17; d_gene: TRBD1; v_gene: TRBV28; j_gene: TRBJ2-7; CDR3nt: TGTGCCAGCCAGAGAGGGGTCCTCCGGGACAGGTCCAACGAGCAGTACTTC; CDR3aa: CASQRGVLRDRSNEQYF
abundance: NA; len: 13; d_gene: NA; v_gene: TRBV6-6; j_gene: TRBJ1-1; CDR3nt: TGTGCCAGCATCCCGGGAGGAGGGGTTGAAGCTTTCTTT; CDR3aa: CASIPGGGVEAFF
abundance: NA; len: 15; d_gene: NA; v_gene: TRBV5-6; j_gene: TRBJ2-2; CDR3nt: TGTGCCAGCAGCTTGTCCCCAACAGCCACCGGGGAGCTGTTTTTT; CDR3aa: CASSLSPTATGELFF
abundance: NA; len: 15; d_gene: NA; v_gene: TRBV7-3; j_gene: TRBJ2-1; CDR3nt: TGTGCCAGCAGCTTAACTATAGGGGGTGACAATGAGCAGTTCTTC; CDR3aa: CASSLTIGGDNEQFF
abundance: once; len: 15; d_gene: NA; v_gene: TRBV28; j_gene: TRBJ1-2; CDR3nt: TGTGCCAGCAGGGGACCGACCACAGGGTGGGATGGCTACACCTTC; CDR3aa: CASRGPTTGWDGYTF
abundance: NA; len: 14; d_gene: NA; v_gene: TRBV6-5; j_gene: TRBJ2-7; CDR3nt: TGTGCCAGCGGGAGGGACATGAGCTCCTACGAGCAGTACTTC; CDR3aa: CASGRDMSSYEQYF
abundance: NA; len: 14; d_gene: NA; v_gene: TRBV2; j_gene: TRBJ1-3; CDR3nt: TGTGCCAGCAGTGAGGCAGTCTCTGGAAACACCATATATTTT; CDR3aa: CASSEAVSGNTIYF
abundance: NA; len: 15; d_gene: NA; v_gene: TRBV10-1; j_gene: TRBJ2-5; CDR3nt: TGCGCCAGCAGTGATCGGCAGGCCGCACGGGAGACCCAGTACTTC; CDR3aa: CASSDRQAARETQYF
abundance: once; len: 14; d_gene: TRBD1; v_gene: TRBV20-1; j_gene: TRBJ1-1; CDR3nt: TGCAGTGCTAGTTATCCGACAGGGGGCACTGAAGCTTTCTTT; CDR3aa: CSASYPTGGTEAFF
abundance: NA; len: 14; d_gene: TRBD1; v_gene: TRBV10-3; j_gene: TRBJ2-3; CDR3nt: TGTGCCATCAGACCGACAGGGTCCACAGATACGCAGTATTTT; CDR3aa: CAIRPTGSTDTQYF
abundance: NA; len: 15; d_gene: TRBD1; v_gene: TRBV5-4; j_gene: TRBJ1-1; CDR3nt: TGTGCCAGCAGCCCGGGACAGGGGGTGAGCACTGAAGCTTTCTTT; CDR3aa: CASSPGQGVSTEAFF
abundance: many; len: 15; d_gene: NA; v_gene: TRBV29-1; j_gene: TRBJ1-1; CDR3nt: TGCAGCGGACTTGGGGTAGGGGCAAGAGTTACTGAAGCTTTCTTT; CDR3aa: CSGLGVGARVTEAFF
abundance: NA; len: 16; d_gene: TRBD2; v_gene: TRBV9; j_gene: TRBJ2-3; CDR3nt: TGTGCCAGCAGCGTAGCGTGGGGGACGACTAGCGATACGCAGTATTTT; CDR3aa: CASSVAWGTTSDTQYF
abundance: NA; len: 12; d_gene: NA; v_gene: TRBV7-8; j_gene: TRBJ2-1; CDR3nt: TGTGCCAGCAGCCTAAGCCGGGTCGAGCAGTTCTTC; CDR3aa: CASSLSRVEQFF
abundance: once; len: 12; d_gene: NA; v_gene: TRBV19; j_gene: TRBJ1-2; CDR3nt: TGTGCCAGTAGTATGGGGAGCTCGGGCTACACCTTC; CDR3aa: CASSMGSSGYTF
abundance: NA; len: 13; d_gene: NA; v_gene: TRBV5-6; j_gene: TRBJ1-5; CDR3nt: TGTGCCAGCAGCCGAGAGGGAGTAGAGCCCCAGCATTTT; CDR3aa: CASSREGVEPQHF
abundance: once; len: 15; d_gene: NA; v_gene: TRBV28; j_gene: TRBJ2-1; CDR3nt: TGTGCCAGCAGACATACGTCGGACAGAAAGGGTGAGCAGTTCTTC; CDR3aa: CASRHTSDRKGEQFF
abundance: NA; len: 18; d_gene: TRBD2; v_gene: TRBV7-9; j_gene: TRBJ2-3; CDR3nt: TGTGCCAGCAGCCCCGGGACTAGCGGGAATCCGGTCACAGATACGCAGTATTTT; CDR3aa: CASSPGTSGNPVTDTQYF